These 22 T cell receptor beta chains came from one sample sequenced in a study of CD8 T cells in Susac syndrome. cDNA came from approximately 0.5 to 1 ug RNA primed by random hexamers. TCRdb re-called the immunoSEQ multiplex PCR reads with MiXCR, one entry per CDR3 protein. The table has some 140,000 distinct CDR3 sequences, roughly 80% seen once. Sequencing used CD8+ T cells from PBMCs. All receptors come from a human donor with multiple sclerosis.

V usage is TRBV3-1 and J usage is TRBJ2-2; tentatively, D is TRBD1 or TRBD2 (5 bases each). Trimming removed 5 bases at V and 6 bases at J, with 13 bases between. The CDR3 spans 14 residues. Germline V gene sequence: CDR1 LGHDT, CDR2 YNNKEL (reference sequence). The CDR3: CASSSTGAAGELFF. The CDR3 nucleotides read TGTGCCAGCAGCTCAACCGGGGCTGCCGGGGAGCTGTTTTTT.

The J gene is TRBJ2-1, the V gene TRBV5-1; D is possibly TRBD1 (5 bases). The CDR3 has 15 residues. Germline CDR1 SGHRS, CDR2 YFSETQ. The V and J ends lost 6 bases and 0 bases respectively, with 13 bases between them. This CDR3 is CASTQGKSSYNEQFF. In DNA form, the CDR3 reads TGCGCCAGCACCCAGGGAAAGAGCTCCTACAATGAGCAGTTCTTC.

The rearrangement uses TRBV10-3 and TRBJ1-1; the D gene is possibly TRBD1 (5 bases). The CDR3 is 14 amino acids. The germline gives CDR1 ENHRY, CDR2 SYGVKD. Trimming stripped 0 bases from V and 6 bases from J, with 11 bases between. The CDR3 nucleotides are TGTGCCATCAGTGAGTCGTTTCTCAGGGCTGAAGCTTTCTTT. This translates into CAISESFLRAEAFF.

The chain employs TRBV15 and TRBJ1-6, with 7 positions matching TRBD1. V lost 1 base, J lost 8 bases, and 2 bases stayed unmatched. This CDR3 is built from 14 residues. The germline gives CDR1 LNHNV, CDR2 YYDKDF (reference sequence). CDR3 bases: TGTGCCACCAGCAGAGGCCAGGGGGATTCACCCCTCCACTTT. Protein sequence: CATSRGQGDSPLHF.

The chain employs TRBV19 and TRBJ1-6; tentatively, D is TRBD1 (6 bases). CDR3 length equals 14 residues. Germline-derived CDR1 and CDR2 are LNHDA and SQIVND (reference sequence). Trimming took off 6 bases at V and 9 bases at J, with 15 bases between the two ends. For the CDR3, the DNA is TGTGCCAGTAGCCTGGGGGGAGGGGGTTCACCCCTCCACTTT. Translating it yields CASSLGGGGSPLHF.

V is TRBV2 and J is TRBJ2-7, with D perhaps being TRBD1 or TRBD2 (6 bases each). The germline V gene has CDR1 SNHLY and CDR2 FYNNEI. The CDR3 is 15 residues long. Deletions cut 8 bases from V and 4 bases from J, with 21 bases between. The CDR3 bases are TGTGCCAGCTATGGGGGGCAGCCAGCCCCTTACGAGCAGTACGTC. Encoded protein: CASYGGQPAPYEQYV.

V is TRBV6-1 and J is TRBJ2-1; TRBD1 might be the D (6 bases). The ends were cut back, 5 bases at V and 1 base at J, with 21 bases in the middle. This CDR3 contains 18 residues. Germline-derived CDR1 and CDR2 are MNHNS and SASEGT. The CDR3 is CASSRFRRTDQSYNEQFF. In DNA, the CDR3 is TGTGCCAGCAGTAGATTCCGGAGGACAGACCAATCCTACAATGAGCAGTTCTTC.

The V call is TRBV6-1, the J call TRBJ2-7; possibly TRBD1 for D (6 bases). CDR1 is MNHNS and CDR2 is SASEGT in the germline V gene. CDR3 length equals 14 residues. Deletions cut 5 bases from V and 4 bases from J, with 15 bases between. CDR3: CASSPQGTAYEQYV. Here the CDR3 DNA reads TGTGCCAGCAGTCCCCAGGGGACGGCTTACGAGCAGTACGTC.

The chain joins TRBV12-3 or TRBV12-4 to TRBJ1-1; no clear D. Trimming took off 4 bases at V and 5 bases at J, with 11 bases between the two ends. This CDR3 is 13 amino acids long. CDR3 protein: CASSSPEQTEAFF. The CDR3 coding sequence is TGTGCCAGCAGTTCACCGGAACAGACTGAAGCTTTCTTT.

CDR3 loop: CASSFAGAYGYTF. CDR3 bases: TGTGCCAGCAGTTTCGCAGGCGCCTATGGCTACACCTTC. V and J are TRBV27 and TRBJ1-2; D gene ambiguous. Germline-derived CDR1 and CDR2 are MNHEY and SMNVEV (reference sequence). Deletions cut 3 bases from V and 4 bases from J, with 9 bases between. CDR3 size: 13 residues.

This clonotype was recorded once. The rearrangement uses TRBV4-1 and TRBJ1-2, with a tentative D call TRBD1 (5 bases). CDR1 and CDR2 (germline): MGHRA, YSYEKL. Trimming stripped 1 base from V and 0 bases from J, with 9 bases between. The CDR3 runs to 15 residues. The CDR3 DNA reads TGCGCCAGCAGCCAAGGACAGAACGCTAACTATGGCTACACCTTC. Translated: CASSQGQNANYGYTF.

CDR3: CASSFSGQLNGYTF. CDR3 in DNA: TGTGCCAGCAGCTTTTCGGGACAGTTGAATGGCTACACCTTC. The chain links TRBV7-9 to TRBJ1-2, with 7 nucleotides matching TRBD1. The CDR3 totals 14 residues. Germline V gives CDR1 SEHNR, CDR2 FQNEAQ (reference sequence). With 3 bases clipped from V and 6 bases from J, the junction kept 7 bases outside the gene matches.

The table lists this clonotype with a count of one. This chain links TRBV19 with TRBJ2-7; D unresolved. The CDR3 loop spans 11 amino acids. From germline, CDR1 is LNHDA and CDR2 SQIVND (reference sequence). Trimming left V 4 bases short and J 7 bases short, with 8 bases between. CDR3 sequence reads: CASSTSKEQYF. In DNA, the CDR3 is TGTGCCAGTAGTACATCTAAGGAGCAGTACTTC.

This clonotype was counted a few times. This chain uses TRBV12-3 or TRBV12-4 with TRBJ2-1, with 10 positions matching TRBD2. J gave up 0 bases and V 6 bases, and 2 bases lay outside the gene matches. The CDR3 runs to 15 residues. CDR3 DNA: TGTGCCAGCAGCCTAGCGGGAGACTCCTACAATGAGCAGTTCTTC. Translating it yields CASSLAGDSYNEQFF.

The CDR3 DNA sequence: TGTGCCAGCAGCCAAGATGGGAACAGGGGAGGCTATAATTCACCCCTCCACTTT. Its translation is CASSQDGNRGGYNSPLHF. V gene TRBV4-2 combines with J gene TRBJ1-6; TRBD1 aligns across 7 bases. This CDR3 comprises 18 residues. Trimming at V came to 0 bases and at J to 3 bases, leaving 8 bases not matched to a gene. Germline assignment: CDR1 LGHNA and CDR2 YNFKEQ.

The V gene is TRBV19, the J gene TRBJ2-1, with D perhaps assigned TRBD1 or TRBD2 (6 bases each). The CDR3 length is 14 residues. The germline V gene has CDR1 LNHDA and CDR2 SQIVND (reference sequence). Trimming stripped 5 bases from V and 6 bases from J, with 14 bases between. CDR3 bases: TGTGCCAGTAGTCTCGGGGGCTCGGGCAATGAGCAGTTCTTC. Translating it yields CASSLGGSGNEQFF.

CDR3 sequence reads: CASSPRLRGNTIYF. The CDR3 nucleotides read TGTGCCAGCAGTCCCCGACTAAGAGGAAACACCATATATTTT. This chain joins TRBV6-2 or TRBV6-3 and TRBJ1-3; D is ambiguous. Trimming stripped 5 bases from V and 4 bases from J, with 12 bases between. CDR1 and CDR2 (germline): MNHEY, SVGEGT. The CDR3 spans 14 residues.

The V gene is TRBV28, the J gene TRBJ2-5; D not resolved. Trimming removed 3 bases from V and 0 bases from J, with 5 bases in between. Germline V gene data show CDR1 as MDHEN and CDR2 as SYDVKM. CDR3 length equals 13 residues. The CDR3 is CASSLADQETQYF. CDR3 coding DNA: TGTGCCAGCAGTTTGGCGGACCAAGAGACCCAGTACTTC.

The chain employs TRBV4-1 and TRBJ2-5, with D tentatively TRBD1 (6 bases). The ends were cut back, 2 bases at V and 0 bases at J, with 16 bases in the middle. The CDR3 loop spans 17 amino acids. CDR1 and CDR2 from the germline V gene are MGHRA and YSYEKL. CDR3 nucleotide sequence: TGCGCCAGCAGCCAAAAACAAGGGGGTCCCTACCAAGAGACCCAGTACTTC. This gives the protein CASSQKQGGPYQETQYF.

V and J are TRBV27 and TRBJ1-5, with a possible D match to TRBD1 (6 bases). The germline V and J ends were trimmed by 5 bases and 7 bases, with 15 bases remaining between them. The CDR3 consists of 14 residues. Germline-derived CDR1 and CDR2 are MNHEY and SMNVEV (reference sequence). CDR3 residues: CASSVGGAGQPQHF. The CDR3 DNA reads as TGTGCCAGCAGTGTGGGGGGCGCGGGCCAGCCCCAGCATTTT.

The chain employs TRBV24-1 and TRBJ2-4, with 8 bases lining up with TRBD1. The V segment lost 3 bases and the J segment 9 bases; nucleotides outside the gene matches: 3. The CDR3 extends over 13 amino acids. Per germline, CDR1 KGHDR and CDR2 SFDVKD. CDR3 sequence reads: CATSDPDRGIQYF. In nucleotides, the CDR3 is TGTGCCACCAGTGATCCCGACAGGGGCATTCAGTACTTC.

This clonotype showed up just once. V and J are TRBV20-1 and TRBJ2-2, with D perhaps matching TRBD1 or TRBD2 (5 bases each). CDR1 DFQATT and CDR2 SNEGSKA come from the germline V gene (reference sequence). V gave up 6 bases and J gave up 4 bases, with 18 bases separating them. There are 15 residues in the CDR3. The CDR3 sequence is CSAQVSGDVTGELFF. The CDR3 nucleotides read TGCAGTGCCCAAGTGTCCGGGGACGTCACCGGGGAGCTGTTTTTT.